These 13 T cell receptor beta chains were sequenced from one sample in a study of Tregs in tolerant kidney transplant recipients. Using immunoSEQ multiplex PCR, the repertoire was profiled, and TCRdb retains in-frame clones only, with some absent. The sample carries about 52,000 clones, around 93% recorded once. Recipients received nonmyeloablative bone marrow transplants from related graft donors, with transient mixed chimerism. The specimen was CD8+ T cells from blood (PBMCs), collected 24 months after the transplant. Receptors originate from a human patient who received a combined kidney and bone marrow transplant. Some of the T cells may derive from the graft donor.

This chain joins TRBV7-2 and TRBJ2-2; 8 bases are a match to TRBD1. CDR1 and CDR2 from the germline V gene are SGHTA and FQGNSA. The length of the CDR3 is 15 residues. With 5 bases clipped from V and 6 bases from J, the junction kept 8 bases outside the gene matches. The CDR3 bases are TGTGCCAGCAGCCAAGGACAGGGAATATCCGGGGAGCTGTTTTTT. It is translated as CASSQGQGISGELFF.

The V and J genes are TRBV29-1 and TRBJ1-2; D remains ambiguous. The CDR3 loop spans 16 amino acids. V lost 3 bases, J lost 0 bases, and 17 bases lay in between. Looked up from germline, CDR1 is SQVTM and CDR2 is ANQGSEA. CDR3 loop: CSVDGDIYHPNYGYTF. CDR3 DNA: TGCAGCGTTGATGGCGACATATATCACCCTAACTATGGCTACACCTTC.

In this sample, this clone turned up once. J is TRBJ2-2 and V is TRBV2; D might be TRBD1 (6 bases). Between the trimmed V and J ends, which lost 5 bases and 6 bases, there was a span of 16 bases. The CDR3 sequence is 15 residues long. CDR1 is SNHLY and CDR2 is FYNNEI in the germline V gene. CDR3 sequence reads: CASSLRDRSAGELFF. In DNA form, the CDR3 reads TGTGCCAGCAGTCTTCGAGACAGGAGCGCCGGGGAGCTGTTTTTT.

The CDR3 spells CASSFSGIGGELFF. The CDR3 coding sequence is TGTGCCAGCAGTTTTTCAGGGATTGGCGGGGAGCTGTTTTTT. V gene TRBV27 combines with J gene TRBJ2-2; D is perhaps TRBD1 (5 bases). Trimming stripped 3 bases from V and 7 bases from J, with 12 bases between. The CDR3 consists of 14 residues. Germline V CDR1 and CDR2: MNHEY, SMNVEV (reference sequence).

About this clone itself: With a much larger clone just one base away, this may be a read error. The CDR3, as DNA: TGTGCCAGCAGTCCAACGGGGGTTAGCAATCAGCCCCAGCATTTT. Protein product: CASSPTGVSNQPQHF. The chain couples TRBV4-2 to TRBJ1-5, with a weak D call TRBD1 (5 bases). The CDR3 is 15 residues long. CDR1 is LGHNA, CDR2 YNFKEQ, per germline. V lost 6 bases and J lost 0, with 12 bases in between.

This chain joins TRBV23-1 and TRBJ1-2, with 7 bases lining up with TRBD1. TRBV23-1 is recorded as an ORF, its role being uncertain. The CDR3 runs to 17 residues. J was trimmed by 0 bases and V by 3 bases; bases with no gene match: 10. This CDR3 is CASSQLQGHWTNYGYTF. The CDR3, as DNA: TGCGCCAGCAGTCAGTTACAGGGGCATTGGACTAACTATGGCTACACCTTC.

The chain joins TRBV7-3 to TRBJ2-2; TRBD2 matches 8 bases. The trim removed 0 bases at V and 3 bases at J, leaving 6 bases unmatched. CDR1 SGHTA and CDR2 FQGTGA come from the germline V gene. The CDR3 is 17 amino acids. CDR3 sequence: CASSLTLGGADTGELFF. The CDR3, as DNA: TGTGCCAGCAGCTTAACCCTCGGGGGGGCCGACACCGGGGAGCTGTTTTTT.

A few counts support this clone. V gene TRBV4-2 combines with J gene TRBJ2-5; 8 bases map to TRBD1. The V and J ends lost 0 bases and 1 base, in that order; junction bases with no gene match: 1. In germline, CDR1 is LGHNA, CDR2 YNFKEQ. CDR3 length equals 15 residues. CDR3 residues: CASSQEGQVQETQYF. DNA of the CDR3: TGTGCCAGCAGCCAAGAGGGACAGGTCCAAGAGACCCAGTACTTC.

The gene calls are TRBV19 and TRBJ1-2; a possible D gene is TRBD1 (5 bases). CDR3 length equals 15 residues. V shed 1 base and J shed 8 bases, with 17 bases lying between them. The germline gives CDR1 LNHDA, CDR2 SQIVND (reference sequence). The CDR3, as DNA: TGTGCCAGTAGTATAGCCCCCTCAGGGTTGGGCGGCTACACCTTC. Amino acid sequence: CASSIAPSGLGGYTF.

The CDR3 bases are TGTGCCAGCAGCTTAGGGACAGTTAATGAAAAACTGTTTTTT. This gives the protein CASSLGTVNEKLFF. The chain has TRBV7-8 and TRBJ1-4, with D possibly being TRBD1 (6 bases). Trimming pared 1 base from V and 4 bases from J, leaving 7 bases between. From germline, CDR1 is SGHVS and CDR2 FQNEAQ. The CDR3 spans 14 residues.

The rearrangement links TRBV7-9 to TRBJ2-3; D gene ambiguous. Germline V gene sequence: CDR1 SEHNR, CDR2 FQNEAQ (reference sequence). The CDR3 has 12 residues. The V and J ends lost 5 bases and 9 bases respectively, with 12 bases between them. CDR3 in amino acids: CASSLSLETQYF. The DNA of the CDR3 is TGTGCCAGCAGCCTCTCCCTTGAGACGCAGTATTTT.

V gene TRBV11-2 combines with J gene TRBJ2-5; 10 nucleotides align to TRBD2. The tail of the sequence fits TRBJ2-7 better, so the J call may be wrong. CDR1 and CDR2 (germline): SGHAT, FQNNGV. This CDR3 spans 15 amino acids. This chain's CDR3 is CASSLSTSGTYEQYF. CDR3 sequence (DNA): TGTGCCAGCAGCTTATCAACTAGCGGGACCTACGAGCAGTACTTC.

The genes are TRBV5-1 and TRBJ1-1, with TRBD1 matching over 8 bases. The CDR3 totals 16 residues. The V gene end was trimmed by 2 bases and the J gene end by 1 base; junction bases not matched to a gene: 7. The germline gives CDR1 SGHRS, CDR2 YFSETQ. CDR3 sequence reads: CASSFSGGPKNTEAFF. CDR3 in DNA: TGCGCCAGCAGCTTCTCAGGGGGCCCGAAGAACACTGAAGCTTTCTTT.